The TCR beta chain under discussion was sequenced for a study of blood T cell repertoires in COVID-19. Whole-study context: Collection of acute and convalescent COVID-19 samples took place in the United States, Italy and Spain. PBMCs, B-cell-depleted T cells, or T cells were the source of the cDNA or gDNA that made up the material.

CDR1 and CDR2 (germline): ENHRY, SYGVKD. Trimming took 0 bases from V and 5 from J, leaving 7 bases between them. CDR3 length: 13 amino acids. The data were produced by immunoSEQ multiplex PCR, yet TCRdb's version contains in-frame clones alone and is incomplete. This sample has around 160,000 clones; roughly 88% occur once, and the top ten carry around 1.3%. Participants reported their clinical history, and cohort assignment relied on those reports. Sequenced sample: PBMCs or T cells enriched from blood (not recorded which). This sequence originates from a woman in her 30s with acute COVID-19. The V and J genes are TRBV10-3 and TRBJ1-2; D is unresolved. The CDR3 protein is CAISESPSYGYTF. CDR3 sequence (DNA): TGTGCCATCAGTGAGTCGCCCAGTTATGGCTACACCTTC.